Listed here are 3 T cell receptor beta chains from one sample, sequenced in a study of neoadjuvant anti-PD-1 for oral cavity cancer. Generated by immunoSEQ multiplex PCR, the TCRdb table keeps only in-frame clones and is missing some. The table has approximately 23,000 clones, roughly 45% seen once. Time point denoted: after neoadjuvant nivolumab, at surgical resection. Sample: tumor tissue, taken after nivolumab (anti-PD-1) treatment. These receptors were taken from a person aged 35-79 years with oral cavity squamous cell carcinoma.

J is TRBJ1-2 and V is TRBV2, with D perhaps matching TRBD1 (6 bases). Germline V CDR1 and CDR2: SNHLY, FYNNEI. The CDR3 totals 16 residues. Trimming took 3 bases from V and 1 from J, leaving 15 bases between them. The CDR3 is CASSENPGGLNYGYTF. The CDR3 region has the DNA TGTGCCAGCAGTGAGAACCCCGGGGGCCTTAACTATGGCTACACCTTC.

This clone was observed a few times. The V and J genes are TRBV12-5 and TRBJ1-4; D unclear. CDR1 and CDR2 (germline): LGHNT, FRNRAP. The CDR3 length is 15 residues. The germline V and J ends were trimmed by 5 bases and 9 bases, with 19 bases remaining between them. DNA of the CDR3: TGTGCTAGTGGTCCGCCCGGGCCCTATGTGAAAAAACTGTTTTTT. Residues: CASGPPGPYVKKLFF.

The chain links TRBV27 to TRBJ1-1, with D perhaps matching TRBD1 (5 bases). The germline V gene encodes CDR1 MNHEY and CDR2 SMNVEV (reference sequence). The CDR3 extends over 15 amino acids. Trimming stripped 4 bases from V and 1 base from J, with 13 bases between. The CDR3 here is CASSYISTANTEAFF. For the CDR3, the DNA is TGTGCCAGCAGTTACATATCGACAGCGAACACTGAAGCTTTCTTT.